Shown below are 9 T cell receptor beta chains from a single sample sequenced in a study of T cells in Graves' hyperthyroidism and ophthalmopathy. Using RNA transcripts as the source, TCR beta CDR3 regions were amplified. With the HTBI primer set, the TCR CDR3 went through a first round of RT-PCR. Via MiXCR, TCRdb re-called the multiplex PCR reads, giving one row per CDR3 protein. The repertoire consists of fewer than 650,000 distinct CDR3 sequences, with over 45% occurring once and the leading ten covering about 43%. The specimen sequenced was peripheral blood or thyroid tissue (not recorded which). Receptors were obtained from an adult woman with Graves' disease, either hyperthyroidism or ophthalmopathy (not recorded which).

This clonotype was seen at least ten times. The CDR3 region has the DNA TGCGCCAGCAGCTATTTTGGGCATGACAGCCCGAACACTGAAGCTTTCTTT. Its translation is CASSYFGHDSPNTEAFF. The gene calls are TRBV5-1 and TRBJ1-1; tentative D call: TRBD1 (5 bases). The V and J ends lost 3 bases and 1 base respectively, with 19 bases between them. CDR1 and CDR2 (germline): SGHRS, YFSETQ. There are 17 residues in the CDR3.

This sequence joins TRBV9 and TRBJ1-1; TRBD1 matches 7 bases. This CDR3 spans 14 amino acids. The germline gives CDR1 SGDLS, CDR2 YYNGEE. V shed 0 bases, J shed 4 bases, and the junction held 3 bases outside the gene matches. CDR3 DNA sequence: TGTGCCAGCAGCGTAGAGGGGGCAGGCACTGAAGCTTTCTTT. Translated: CASSVEGAGTEAFF.

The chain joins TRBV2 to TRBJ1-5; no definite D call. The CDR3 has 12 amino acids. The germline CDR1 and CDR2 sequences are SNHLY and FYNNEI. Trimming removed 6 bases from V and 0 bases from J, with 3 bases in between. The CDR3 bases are TGTGCCAGCAGGAGTAGCAATCAGCCCCAGCATTTT. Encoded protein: CASRSSNQPQHF.

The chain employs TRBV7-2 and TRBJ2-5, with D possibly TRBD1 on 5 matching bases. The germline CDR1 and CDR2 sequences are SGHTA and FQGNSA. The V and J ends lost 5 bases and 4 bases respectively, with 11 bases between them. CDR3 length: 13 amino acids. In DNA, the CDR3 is TGTGCCAGCAGCAATCTCAGGGTAGAGACCCAGTACTTC. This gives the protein CASSNLRVETQYF.

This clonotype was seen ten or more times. The CDR3 bases are TGTGCCAGCTCCTGGGGAGACGAAGAGACCCAGTACTTC. Protein: CASSWGDEETQYF. This chain connects TRBV6-6 to TRBJ2-5; tentatively, D is TRBD2 (5 bases). Trimming cost V 8 bases and J 3 bases, with 13 bases left between them. CDR1 MNHNY and CDR2 SVGAGI come from the germline V gene (reference sequence). CDR3 length: 13 amino acids.

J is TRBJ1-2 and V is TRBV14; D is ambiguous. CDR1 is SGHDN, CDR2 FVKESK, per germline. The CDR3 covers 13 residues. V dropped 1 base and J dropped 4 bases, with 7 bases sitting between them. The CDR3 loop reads CASSQVPAYGYTF. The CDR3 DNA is TGTGCCAGCAGCCAAGTCCCGGCCTATGGCTACACCTTC.

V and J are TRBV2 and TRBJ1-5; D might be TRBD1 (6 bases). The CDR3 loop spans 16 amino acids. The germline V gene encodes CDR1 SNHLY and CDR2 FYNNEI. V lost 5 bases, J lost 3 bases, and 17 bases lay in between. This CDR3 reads CASSPTITGTNQPQHF. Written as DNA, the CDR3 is TGTGCCAGCAGTCCAACGATAACAGGGACCAATCAGCCCCAGCATTTT.

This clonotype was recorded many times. The CDR3: CSAGQERTEAFF. The CDR3 bases are TGCAGTGCTGGACAGGAGAGGACTGAAGCTTTCTTT. The V call is TRBV20-1, the J call TRBJ1-1; 7 bases agree with TRBD1. Germline V lookup: CDR1 DFQATT, CDR2 SNEGSKA (reference sequence). V was pared by 5 bases and J by 5 bases, with 5 bases of the junction left unmatched. The CDR3 is 12 residues long.

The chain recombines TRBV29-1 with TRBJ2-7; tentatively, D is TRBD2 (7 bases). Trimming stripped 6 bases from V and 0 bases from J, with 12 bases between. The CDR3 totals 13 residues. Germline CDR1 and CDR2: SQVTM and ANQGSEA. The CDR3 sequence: CSVGGGYSYEQYF. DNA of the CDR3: TGCAGCGTGGGGGGGGGCTACTCCTACGAGCAGTACTTC.